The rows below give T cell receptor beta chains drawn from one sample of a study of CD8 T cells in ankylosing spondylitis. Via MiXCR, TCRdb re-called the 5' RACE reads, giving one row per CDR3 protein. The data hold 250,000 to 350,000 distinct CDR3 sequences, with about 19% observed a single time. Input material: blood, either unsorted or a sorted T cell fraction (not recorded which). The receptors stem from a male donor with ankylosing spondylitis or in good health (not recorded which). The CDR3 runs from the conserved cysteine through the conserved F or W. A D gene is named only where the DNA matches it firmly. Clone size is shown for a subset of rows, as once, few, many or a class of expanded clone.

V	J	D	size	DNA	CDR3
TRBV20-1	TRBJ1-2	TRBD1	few	TGCAGTGCCCCTCGGGACAGCCTCTATGGCTACACCTTC	CSAPRDSLYGYTF
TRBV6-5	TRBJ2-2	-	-	TGTGCCAGCAGTTTGCTATCGCAGCCCAACACCGGGGAGCTGTTTTTT	CASSLLSQPNTGELFF
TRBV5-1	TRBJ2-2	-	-	TGCGCCAGCGGAGAGGGAGGGAACACCGGGGAGCTGTTTTTT	CASGEGGNTGELFF
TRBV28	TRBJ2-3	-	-	TGTGCCAGCAGTTTTCGGCAGGACACAGATACGCAGTATTTT	CASSFRQDTDTQYF
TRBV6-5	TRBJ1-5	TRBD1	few	TGTGCCAGCAGTTACGGACAGGGAGCGAATCAGCCCCAGCATTTT	CASSYGQGANQPQHF
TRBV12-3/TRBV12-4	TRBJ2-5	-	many	TGTGCCAGCAGCCTAGGCCGGGCGCGGCGGGAGACCCAGTACTTC	CASSLGRARRETQYF
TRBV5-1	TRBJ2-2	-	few	TGCGCCAGCAGCTTGGAGATGGGAACCGGGGAGCTGTTTTTT	CASSLEMGTGELFF
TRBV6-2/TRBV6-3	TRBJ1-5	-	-	TGTGCCAGCAGTTACTTGCGGATACAGCAGCCCCAGCATTTT	CASSYLRIQQPQHF
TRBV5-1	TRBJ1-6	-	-	TGCGCCAGCAGCCCACGACAGACTAATAATTCACCCCTCCACTTT	CASSPRQTNNSPLHF
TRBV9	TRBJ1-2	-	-	TGTGCCAGCAGCGTAACGAGGGGATCGGGCGGCTACACCTTC	CASSVTRGSGGYTF
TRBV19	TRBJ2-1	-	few	TGTGCCAGTAGTATAGATTCGGCGGGGCCTCCCAATGAGCAGTTCTTC	CASSIDSAGPPNEQFF
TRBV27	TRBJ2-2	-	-	TGTACCAGCAGTCCACGACTAGCCGGGGAGCTGTTTTTT	CTSSPRLAGELFF
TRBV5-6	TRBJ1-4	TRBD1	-	TGTGCCAACAGCACGGGACAGGGTTTCGACAAACTGTTTTTT	CANSTGQGFDKLFF
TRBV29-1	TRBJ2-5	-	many	TGCAGCGCCGGGGTGGGGGGCCAGTACTTC	CSAGVGGQYF
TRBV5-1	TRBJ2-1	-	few	TGCGCCAGCAGCTTGGATCAGGGTGGCGAGCAGTTCTTC	CASSLDQGGEQFF